The sequence of this T cell receptor (beta chain) was determined in a study of shared clonotypes between healthy human individuals. Whole-study results and caveats: Sorted-subset sequencing, rarefaction showed, was incomplete despite large depth.

TCRdb's copy holds only in-frame clones and misses some; the assay was immunoSEQ multiplex PCR. The profile shows fewer than 400,000 clones, approximately 79% of them singletons. A remark on this clone: Antigen: not known.

From germline, CDR1 is MNHEY and CDR2 SVGAGI. This CDR3 has 11 amino acids. With 3 bases removed from V and 12 bases from J, the gap between germline ends came to 9 bases. The chain recombines TRBV6-5 with TRBJ1-3; D uncertain. The source material was memory CD4+ T cells sorted from blood. Subset specified: CD45RA-negative fraction. This receptor was identified in a man aged 25-45 years in good health. The CDR3 DNA reads TGTGCCAGCAGTTATGGTCATATCATATATTTT. Its protein product is CASSYGHIIYF.